Each of the 27 T cell receptor beta chains below was sequenced from the same sample in a study of identical twins (dated by TCRdb to the mid-2010s). Library preparation used 5' RACE. The sequencing machine was an Illumina HiSeq 2000. TCRdb reprocessing: public reads trimmed at Q25 with fastp, clones called with MiXCR, in-frame beta chains kept. Rows are unified per CDR3 protein, each entry keeping the most common DNA and genes. The sample yields 1,800,000 or so distinct CDR3 sequences; about 31% were counted once. The ten largest clones capture around 0.3% of the sample. The sequenced sample consisted of cord blood. The receptors originated from a newborn girl in good health.

This clonotype was seen only once. The chain joins TRBV27 to TRBJ1-2; no definite D call. The germline CDR1 and CDR2 sequences are MNHEY and SMNVEV (reference sequence). V lost 10 bases and J lost 7, with 10 bases in between. This CDR3 contains 10 residues. As DNA, the CDR3 is TGTGCCACCTTCGAAAGTGGCTACACCTTC. It translates to CATFESGYTF.

This rearrangement joins TRBV20-1 to TRBJ2-7; 10 bases fit TRBD2. The CDR3 consists of 14 residues. With V trimmed by 3 bases and J by 2 bases, 4 bases remained unmatched. Germline CDR1 reads DFQATT; CDR2 reads SNEGSKA (reference sequence). The DNA of the CDR3 is TGCAGTGCTAGGGTACTAGCGGGGACCTACGAGCAGTACTTC. Residues: CSARVLAGTYEQYF.

There are a few counts of this clonotype. The chain recombines TRBV7-9 with TRBJ2-1; D may be TRBD1 or TRBD2 (6 bases each). The germline CDR1 and CDR2 sequences are SEHNR and FQNEAQ (reference sequence). CDR3 size: 18 residues. V shed 5 bases and J shed 7 bases, with 27 bases lying between them. The CDR3 spells CASSTAEKWWGALNEQFF. The CDR3 DNA reads TGTGCCAGCAGCACCGCGGAAAAGTGGTGGGGGGCCTTAAATGAGCAGTTCTTC.

In its sample, this clonotype was seen once. V gene TRBV20-1 combines with J gene TRBJ2-4; 7 nucleotides agree with TRBD1. This CDR3 region has 14 residues. Germline lookup yields CDR1 DFQATT and CDR2 SNEGSKA (reference sequence). V shed 7 bases, J shed 2 bases, and the junction held 8 bases outside the gene matches. CDR3 region: CSVWDSTSKNIQYF. The CDR3 nucleotides read TGCAGTGTCTGGGACAGTACCTCCAAAAACATTCAGTACTTC.

The CDR3: CASSYSPGIAGKSYNEQFF. The CDR3 DNA reads as TGTGCCAGCAGTTACTCTCCCGGGATAGCGGGAAAGTCCTACAATGAGCAGTTCTTC. The chain couples TRBV6-5 to TRBJ2-1, with 8 positions matching TRBD2. This CDR3 has 19 amino acids. V lost 0 bases, J lost 1 base, and 11 bases stayed unmatched. Germline CDR1 is MNHEY and CDR2 is SVGAGI.

This clonotype showed up just a few times. This sequence joins TRBV5-6 and TRBJ2-1; weak D call: TRBD2 (6 bases). The ends were cut back, 1 base at V and 1 base at J, with 15 bases in the middle. Germline CDR1 and CDR2: SGHDT and YYEEEE. There are 17 residues in the CDR3. Written as DNA, the CDR3 is TGTGCCAGCAGCTTGATGGGGGGAGAAAGGTCCTACAATGAGCAGTTCTTC. It translates to CASSLMGGERSYNEQFF.

This clonotype was seen ten or more times. The chain has TRBV3-1 and TRBJ1-6; D unclear. The CDR3 consists of 12 residues. V was shortened by 0 bases and J by 10 bases, with 4 bases between the two germline ends. CDR1 and CDR2 from the germline V gene are LGHDT and YNNKEL (reference sequence). CDR3 DNA: TGTGCCAGCAGCCAAGATTACTCACCCCTCCACTTT. It is translated as CASSQDYSPLHF.

Only a few counts were recorded for this clonotype. The chain carries TRBV3-1 and TRBJ2-3; D might be TRBD1 or TRBD2, each matching 5 bases. The CDR3 contains 16 residues. V dropped 2 bases and J dropped 3 bases, with 15 bases sitting between them. The germline V gene encodes CDR1 LGHDT and CDR2 YNNKEL (reference sequence). This CDR3 is CASSQKSGTSTDTQYF. CDR3 in DNA: TGTGCCAGCAGCCAAAAGTCCGGGACGTCGACAGATACGCAGTATTTT.

Remarks on this clonotype: A much larger clone differs by one base, so this may be a read error. The V and J genes are TRBV5-1 and TRBJ1-2; TRBD1 matches 9 bases. Trimming cost V 4 bases and J 4 bases; bases outside gene matches: 5. CDR1 and CDR2 from the germline V gene are SGHRS and YFSETQ. The length of the CDR3 is 14 residues. The CDR3 region has the DNA TGCGCCAGCAGCCCCGGGGGACAGGGCTATGGCTACACCTTC. It yields the protein CASSPGGQGYGYTF.

V and J are TRBV5-1 and TRBJ2-7, with 7 bases that match TRBD1. From germline, CDR1 is SGHRS and CDR2 YFSETQ. The CDR3 runs to 16 residues. After removal of 4 bases from V and 2 bases from J, the junction contained 12 bases not matched to a gene. CDR3 nucleotides: TGCGCCAGCAGCCTGAAAGACAGGGCCCAAACCTACGAGCAGTACTTC. It specifies CASSLKDRAQTYEQYF.

V usage is TRBV3-1 and J usage is TRBJ2-5; a possible D gene is TRBD1 (5 bases). Trimming removed 1 base from V and 1 base from J, with 13 bases in between. CDR3 length: 16 residues. Germline values: CDR1 LGHDT, CDR2 YNNKEL (reference sequence). CDR3 nucleotide sequence: TGTGCCAGCAGCCAAGTTCTCGACAGTCCCCAAGAGACCCAGTACTTC. Its translation is CASSQVLDSPQETQYF.

There are a few counts of this clonotype. V is TRBV20-1 and J is TRBJ2-1; 9 nucleotides agree with TRBD2. With 1 base clipped from V and 4 bases from J, the junction kept 5 bases outside the gene matches. The V gene's germline CDR1 is DFQATT and CDR2 SNEGSKA (reference sequence). The CDR3 extends over 15 amino acids. The CDR3 bases are TGCAGTGCTAGAGTCCATAGCGGGAGTTACAATGAGCAGTTCTTC. Its translation: CSARVHSGSYNEQFF.

This clonotype was observed a few times. The chain recombines TRBV2 with TRBJ2-2; D unclear. With 7 bases removed from V and 4 bases from J, the gap between germline ends came to 10 bases. Per germline, CDR1 SNHLY and CDR2 FYNNEI. The CDR3 loop spans 13 amino acids. CDR3 bases: TGTGCCAGCATTCTCGGAGCCACCGGGGAGCTGTTTTTT. This sequence encodes CASILGATGELFF.

The chain employs TRBV5-1 and TRBJ1-1; D uncertain. CDR3 size: 13 residues. Looked up from germline, CDR1 is SGHRS and CDR2 is YFSETQ. Trimming removed 3 bases from V and 4 bases from J, with 10 bases in between. The CDR3 region has the DNA TGCGCCAGCAGCTCACTATCGGGCACTGAAGCTTTCTTT. Translation: CASSSLSGTEAFF.

This clonotype occurred once. Germline and junction disagree at one end, which may indicate a read error. The chain couples TRBV20-1 to TRBJ2-5, with D possibly matching TRBD1 (6 bases). Germline assignment: CDR1 DFQATT and CDR2 SNEGSKA (reference sequence). The CDR3 consists of 14 residues. The CDR3 DNA reads as TGCAGTGCTAGAGCCTGGACAGTTAAAGAGACCCGGTACTTC. Its translation: CSARAWTVKETRYF.

This clonotype has a handful of counts. This chain connects TRBV13 to TRBJ2-5; TRBD2 might be the D (5 bases). The CDR3 totals 16 residues. Trimming cost V 7 bases and J 3 bases, with 21 bases left between them. Germline values: CDR1 PRHDT, CDR2 FYEKMQ (reference sequence). The CDR3 is CASNPPNLGEKETQYF. The CDR3 DNA reads as TGTGCCAGCAACCCACCCAACCTCGGGGAGAAAGAGACCCAGTACTTC.

This clonotype has just a few counts. The chain has TRBV27 and TRBJ1-1; 7 bases are shared with TRBD1. The ends lost 6 bases at V and 4 bases at J; junction bases unmatched: 5. The length of the CDR3 is 13 residues. Germline CDR1 MNHEY, CDR2 SMNVEV (reference sequence). The CDR3 reads CASRTDRVTEAFF. The CDR3 nucleotides are TGTGCCAGCAGGACCGACAGGGTCACTGAAGCTTTCTTT.

This chain links TRBV20-1 with TRBJ2-5, with D possibly matching TRBD2 (6 bases). CDR3 size: 14 residues. V was pared by 5 bases and J by 11 bases, with 24 bases between. Germline CDR1 and CDR2: DFQATT and SNEGSKA (reference sequence). The CDR3 coding sequence is TGCAGTGCTGACCCGGTGCCCCCCGGGGGAGAGCAGTACTTC. Residues: CSADPVPPGGEQYF.

This clonotype was recorded many times. The rearrangement uses TRBV28 and TRBJ1-1; 11 bases map to TRBD1. After removal of 6 bases from V and 9 bases from J, the junction contained 3 bases not matched to a gene. The CDR3 length is 12 residues. The V gene's germline CDR1 is MDHEN and CDR2 SYDVKM. The CDR3, as DNA: TGTGCCAGCAGCCCGGACAGGGGGCAAGCTTTCTTT. The encoded protein is CASSPDRGQAFF.

The chain employs TRBV4-2 and TRBJ2-7; a weak D match, TRBD1 (5 bases). The germline V gene encodes CDR1 LGHNA and CDR2 YNFKEQ. This CDR3 has 13 residues. V lost 6 bases, J lost 3 bases, and 12 bases lay in between. The CDR3 protein is CASSQGRDYEQYF. The CDR3 coding sequence is TGTGCCAGCAGTCAGGGAAGGGACTACGAGCAGTACTTC.

The rearrangement uses TRBV29-1 and TRBJ2-5, with 12 bases fitting TRBD2. Matching the DNA end better, TRBJ2-7 makes the J call doubtful. Germline lookup yields CDR1 SQVTM and CDR2 ANQGSEA. The CDR3 length is 17 residues. CDR3 coding DNA: TGCAGCGTTGGCGGGACTAGCGGGCGGGGCCCATCCTACGAGCAGTACTTC. This sequence encodes CSVGGTSGRGPSYEQYF.

J is TRBJ2-5 and V is TRBV2; 10 bases match TRBD1. In germline, CDR1 is SNHLY, CDR2 FYNNEI. With V trimmed by 5 bases and J by 5 bases, 8 bases remained unmatched. This CDR3 comprises 15 residues. DNA of the CDR3: TGTGCCAGCAGTCCCGGGACAGGGGATCTGGAGACCCAGTACTTC. It codes for CASSPGTGDLETQYF.

The rearrangement uses TRBV4-2 and TRBJ1-2; D remains unclear. Per germline, CDR1 LGHNA and CDR2 YNFKEQ. The CDR3 extends over 13 amino acids. Between the trimmed V and J ends, which lost 0 bases and 6 bases, there was a span of 8 bases. The CDR3 region has the DNA TGTGCCAGCAGCCAAGAAAGGGCGGATGGCTACACCTTC. This sequence encodes CASSQERADGYTF.

Details on this clonotype: One junction end does not reproduce the germline sequence, and a read error may be involved. The chain uses TRBV3-1 and TRBJ2-5, with D uncertain. The length of the CDR3 is 15 residues. The germline V gene encodes CDR1 LGHDT and CDR2 YNNKEL (reference sequence). In DNA form, the CDR3 reads TGTGCCAGCAGCCAAGAGGAGCAGTACCAAGAGACCCAGTCCTTC. It translates to CASSQEEQYQETQSF.

V usage is TRBV7-9 and J usage is TRBJ1-1; TRBD1 aligns across 9 bases. With V trimmed by 7 bases and J by 1 base, 7 bases remained unmatched. In germline, CDR1 is SEHNR, CDR2 FQNEAQ (reference sequence). This CDR3 has 15 residues. In nucleotides, the CDR3 is TGTGCCAGCACCTCTCGACAGGGGGGGAACACTGAAGCTTTCTTT. Its translation is CASTSRQGGNTEAFF.

This clonotype was seen a handful of times. CDR3 sequence: CASSQANRVYEQYF. DNA for the CDR3: TGTGCCAGCAGCCAAGCGAATAGGGTATACGAGCAGTACTTC. The chain employs TRBV14 and TRBJ2-7, with unresolved D. Per germline, CDR1 SGHDN and CDR2 FVKESK. This CDR3 region has 14 residues. V gave up 1 base and J gave up 4 bases, with 11 bases separating them.

The sample holds a few counts of this clonotype. The V gene is TRBV2, the J gene TRBJ1-2, with a possible D match to TRBD1 (5 bases). Germline-derived CDR1 and CDR2 are SNHLY and FYNNEI. The CDR3 has 12 residues. Deletions cut 8 bases from V and 5 bases from J, with 12 bases between. This chain's CDR3 is CASGGVGYGYTF. The CDR3 coding sequence is TGTGCCAGCGGGGGAGTGGGTTATGGCTACACCTTC.